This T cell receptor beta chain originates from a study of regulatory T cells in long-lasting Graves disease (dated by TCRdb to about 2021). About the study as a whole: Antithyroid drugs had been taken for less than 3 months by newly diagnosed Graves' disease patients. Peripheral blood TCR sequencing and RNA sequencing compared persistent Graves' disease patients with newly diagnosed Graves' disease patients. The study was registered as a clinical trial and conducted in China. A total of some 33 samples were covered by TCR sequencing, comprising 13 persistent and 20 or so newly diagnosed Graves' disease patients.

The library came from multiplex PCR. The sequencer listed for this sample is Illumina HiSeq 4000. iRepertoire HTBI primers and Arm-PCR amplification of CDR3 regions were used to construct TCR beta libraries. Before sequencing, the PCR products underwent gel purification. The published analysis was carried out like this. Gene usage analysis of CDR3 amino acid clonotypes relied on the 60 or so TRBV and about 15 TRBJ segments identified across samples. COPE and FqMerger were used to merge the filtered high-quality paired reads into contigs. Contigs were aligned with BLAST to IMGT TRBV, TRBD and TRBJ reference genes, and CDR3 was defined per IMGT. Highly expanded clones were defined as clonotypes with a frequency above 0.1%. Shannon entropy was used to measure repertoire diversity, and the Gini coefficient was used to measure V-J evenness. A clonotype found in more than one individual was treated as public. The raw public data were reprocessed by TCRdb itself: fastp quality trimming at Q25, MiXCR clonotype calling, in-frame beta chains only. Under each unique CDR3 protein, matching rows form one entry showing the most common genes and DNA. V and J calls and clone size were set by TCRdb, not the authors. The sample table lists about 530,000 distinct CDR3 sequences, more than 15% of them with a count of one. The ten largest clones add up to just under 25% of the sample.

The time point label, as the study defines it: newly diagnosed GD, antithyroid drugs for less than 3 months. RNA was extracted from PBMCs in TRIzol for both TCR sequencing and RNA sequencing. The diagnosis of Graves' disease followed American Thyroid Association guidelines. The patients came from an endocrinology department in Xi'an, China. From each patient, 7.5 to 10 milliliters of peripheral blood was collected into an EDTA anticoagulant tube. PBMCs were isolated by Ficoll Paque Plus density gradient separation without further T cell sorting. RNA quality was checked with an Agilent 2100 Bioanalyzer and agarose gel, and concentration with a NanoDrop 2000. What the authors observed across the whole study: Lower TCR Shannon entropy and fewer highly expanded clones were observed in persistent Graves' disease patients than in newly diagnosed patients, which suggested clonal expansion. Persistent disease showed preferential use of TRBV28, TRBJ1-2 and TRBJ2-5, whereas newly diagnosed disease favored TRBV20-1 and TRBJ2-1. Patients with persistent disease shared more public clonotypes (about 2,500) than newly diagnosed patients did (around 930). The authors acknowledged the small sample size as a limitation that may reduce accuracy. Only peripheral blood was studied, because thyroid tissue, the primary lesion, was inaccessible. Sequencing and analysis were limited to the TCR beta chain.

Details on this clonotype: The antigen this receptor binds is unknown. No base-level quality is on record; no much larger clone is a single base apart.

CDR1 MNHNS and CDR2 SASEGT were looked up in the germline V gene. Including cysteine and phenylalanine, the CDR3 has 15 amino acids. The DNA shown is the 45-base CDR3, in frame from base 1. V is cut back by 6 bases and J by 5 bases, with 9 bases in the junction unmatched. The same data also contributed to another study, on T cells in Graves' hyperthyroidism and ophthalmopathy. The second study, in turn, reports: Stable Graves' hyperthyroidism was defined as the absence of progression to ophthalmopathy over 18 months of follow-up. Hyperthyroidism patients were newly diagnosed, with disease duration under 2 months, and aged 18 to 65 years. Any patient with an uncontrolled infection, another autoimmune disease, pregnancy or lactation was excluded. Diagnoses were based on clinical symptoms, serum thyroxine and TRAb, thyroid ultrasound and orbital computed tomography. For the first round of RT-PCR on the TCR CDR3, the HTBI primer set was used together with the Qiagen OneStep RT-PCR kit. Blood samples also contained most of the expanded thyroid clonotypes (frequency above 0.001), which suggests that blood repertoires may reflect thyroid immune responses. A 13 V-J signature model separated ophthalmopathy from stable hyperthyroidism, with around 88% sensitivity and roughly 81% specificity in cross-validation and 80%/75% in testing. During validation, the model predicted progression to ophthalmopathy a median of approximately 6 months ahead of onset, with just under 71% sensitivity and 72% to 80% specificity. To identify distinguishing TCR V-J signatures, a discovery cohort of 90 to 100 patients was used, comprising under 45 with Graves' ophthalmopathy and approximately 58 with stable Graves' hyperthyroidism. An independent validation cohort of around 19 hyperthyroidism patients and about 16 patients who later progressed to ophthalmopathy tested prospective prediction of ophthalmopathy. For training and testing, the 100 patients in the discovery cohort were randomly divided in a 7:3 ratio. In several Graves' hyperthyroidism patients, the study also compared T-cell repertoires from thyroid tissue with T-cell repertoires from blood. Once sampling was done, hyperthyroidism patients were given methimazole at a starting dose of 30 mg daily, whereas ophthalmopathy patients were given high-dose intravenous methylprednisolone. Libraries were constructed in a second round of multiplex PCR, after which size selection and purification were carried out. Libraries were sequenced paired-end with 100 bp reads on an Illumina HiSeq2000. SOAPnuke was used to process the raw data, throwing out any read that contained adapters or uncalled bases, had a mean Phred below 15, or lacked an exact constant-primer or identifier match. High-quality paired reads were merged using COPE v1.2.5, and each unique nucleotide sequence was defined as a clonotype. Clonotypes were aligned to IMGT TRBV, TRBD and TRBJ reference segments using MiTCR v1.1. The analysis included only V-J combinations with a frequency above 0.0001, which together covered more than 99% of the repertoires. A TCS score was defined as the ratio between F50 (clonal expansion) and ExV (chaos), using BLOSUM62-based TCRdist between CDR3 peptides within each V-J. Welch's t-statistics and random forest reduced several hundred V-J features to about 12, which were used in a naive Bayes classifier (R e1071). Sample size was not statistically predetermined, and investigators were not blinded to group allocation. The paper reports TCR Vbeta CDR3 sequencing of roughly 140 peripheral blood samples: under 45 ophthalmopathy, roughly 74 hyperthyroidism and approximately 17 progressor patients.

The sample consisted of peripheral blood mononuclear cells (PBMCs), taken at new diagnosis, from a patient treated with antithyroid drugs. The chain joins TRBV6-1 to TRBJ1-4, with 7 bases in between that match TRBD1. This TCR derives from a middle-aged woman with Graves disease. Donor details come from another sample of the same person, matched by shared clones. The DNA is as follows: TGTGCCAGCAGCGTAGAGGGACAGAAAAATGAAAAACTGTTTTTT. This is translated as CASSVEGQKNEKLFF.